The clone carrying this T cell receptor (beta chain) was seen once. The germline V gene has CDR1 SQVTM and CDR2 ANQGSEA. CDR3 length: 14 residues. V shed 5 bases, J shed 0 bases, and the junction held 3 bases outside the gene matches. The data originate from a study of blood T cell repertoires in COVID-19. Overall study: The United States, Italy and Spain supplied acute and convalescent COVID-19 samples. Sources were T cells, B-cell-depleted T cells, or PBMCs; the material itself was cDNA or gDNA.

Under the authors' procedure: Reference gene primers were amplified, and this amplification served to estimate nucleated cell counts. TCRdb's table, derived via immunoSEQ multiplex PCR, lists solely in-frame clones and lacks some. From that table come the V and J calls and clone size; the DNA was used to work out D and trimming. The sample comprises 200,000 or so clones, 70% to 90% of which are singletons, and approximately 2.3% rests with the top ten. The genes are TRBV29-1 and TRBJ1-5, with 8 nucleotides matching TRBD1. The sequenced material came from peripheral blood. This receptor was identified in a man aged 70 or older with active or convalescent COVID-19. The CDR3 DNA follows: TGCAGCGTTCGGACAGGGACTAGCAATCAGCCCCAGCATTTT. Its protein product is CSVRTGTSNQPQHF. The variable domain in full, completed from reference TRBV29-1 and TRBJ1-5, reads SAVISQKPSRDICQRGTSLTIQCQVDSQVTMMFWYRQQPGQSLTLIATANQGSEATYESGFVIDKFPISRPNLTFSTLTVSNMSPEDSSIYLCSVRTGTSNQPQHFGDGTRLSIL.